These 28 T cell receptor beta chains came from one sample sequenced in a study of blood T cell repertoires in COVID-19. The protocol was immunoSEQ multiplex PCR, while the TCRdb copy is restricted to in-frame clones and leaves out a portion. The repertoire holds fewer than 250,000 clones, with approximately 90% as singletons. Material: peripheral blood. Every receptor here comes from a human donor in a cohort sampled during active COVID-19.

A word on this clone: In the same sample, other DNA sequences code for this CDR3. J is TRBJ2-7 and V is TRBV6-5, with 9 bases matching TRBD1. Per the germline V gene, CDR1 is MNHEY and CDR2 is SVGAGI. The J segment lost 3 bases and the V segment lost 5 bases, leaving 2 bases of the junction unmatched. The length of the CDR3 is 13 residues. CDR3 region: CASSRDRDYEQYF. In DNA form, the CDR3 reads TGTGCCAGCAGTCGGGACAGGGACTACGAGCAGTACTTC.

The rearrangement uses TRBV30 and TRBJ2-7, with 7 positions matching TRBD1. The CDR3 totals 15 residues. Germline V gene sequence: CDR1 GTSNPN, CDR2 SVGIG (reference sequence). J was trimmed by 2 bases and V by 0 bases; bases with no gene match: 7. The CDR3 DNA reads TGTGCCTGGAGTGTTTTCGGGCAGGGGGCCTACGAGCAGTACTTC. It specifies CAWSVFGQGAYEQYF.

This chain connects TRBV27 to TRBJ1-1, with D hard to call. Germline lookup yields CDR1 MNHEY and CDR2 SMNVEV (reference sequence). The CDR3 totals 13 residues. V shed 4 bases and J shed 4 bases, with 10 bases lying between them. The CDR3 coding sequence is TGTGCCAGCAGTTCCCAGGTTGGCACTGAAGCTTTCTTT. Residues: CASSSQVGTEAFF.

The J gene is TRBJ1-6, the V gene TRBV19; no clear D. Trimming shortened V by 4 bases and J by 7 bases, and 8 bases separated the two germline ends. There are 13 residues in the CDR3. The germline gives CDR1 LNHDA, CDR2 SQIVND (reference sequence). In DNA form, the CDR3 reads TGTGCCAGTAGTACCCACTTAAATTCACCCCTCCACTTT. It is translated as CASSTHLNSPLHF.

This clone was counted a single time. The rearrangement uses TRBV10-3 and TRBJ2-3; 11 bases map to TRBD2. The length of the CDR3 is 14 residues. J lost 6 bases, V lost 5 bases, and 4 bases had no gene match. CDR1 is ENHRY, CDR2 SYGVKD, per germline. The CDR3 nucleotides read TGTGCCATCAGTTATAGCGGGGGGGCGGATACGCAGTATTTT. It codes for CAISYSGGADTQYF.

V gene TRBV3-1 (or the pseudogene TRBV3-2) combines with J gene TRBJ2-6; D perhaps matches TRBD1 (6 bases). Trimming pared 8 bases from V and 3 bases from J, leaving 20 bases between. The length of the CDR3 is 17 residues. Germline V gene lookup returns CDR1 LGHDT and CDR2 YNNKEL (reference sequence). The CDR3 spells CASRDGTSFFGANVLTF. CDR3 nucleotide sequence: TGTGCCAGCCGCGACGGGACAAGCTTTTTTGGGGCCAACGTCCTGACTTTC.

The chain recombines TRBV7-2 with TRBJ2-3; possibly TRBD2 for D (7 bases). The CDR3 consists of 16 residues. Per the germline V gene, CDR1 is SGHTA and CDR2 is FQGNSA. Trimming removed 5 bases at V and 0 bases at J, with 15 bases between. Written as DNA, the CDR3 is TGTGCCAGCAGCATGGGGAGGGGGACGAGCACAGATACGCAGTATTTT. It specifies CASSMGRGTSTDTQYF.

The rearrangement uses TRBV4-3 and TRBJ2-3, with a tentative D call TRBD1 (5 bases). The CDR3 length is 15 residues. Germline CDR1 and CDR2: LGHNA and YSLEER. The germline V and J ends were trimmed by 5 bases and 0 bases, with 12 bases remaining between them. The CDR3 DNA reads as TGCGCCAGCAGCTGGGGCGGATCTAGCACAGATACGCAGTATTTT. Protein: CASSWGGSSTDTQYF.

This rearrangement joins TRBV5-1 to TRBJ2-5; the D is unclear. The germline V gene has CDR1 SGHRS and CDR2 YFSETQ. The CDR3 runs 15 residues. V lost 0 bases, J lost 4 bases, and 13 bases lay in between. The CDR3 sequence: CASSLGLKSRETQYF. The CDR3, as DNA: TGCGCCAGCAGCTTGGGTCTCAAGAGTCGAGAGACCCAGTACTTC.

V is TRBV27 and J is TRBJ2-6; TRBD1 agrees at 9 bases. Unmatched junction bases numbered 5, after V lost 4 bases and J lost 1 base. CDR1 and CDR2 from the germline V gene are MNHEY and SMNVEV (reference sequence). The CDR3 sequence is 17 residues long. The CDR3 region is CASSSGQGTSGANVLTF. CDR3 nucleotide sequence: TGTGCCAGCAGTTCGGGACAGGGAACATCTGGGGCCAACGTCCTGACTTTC.

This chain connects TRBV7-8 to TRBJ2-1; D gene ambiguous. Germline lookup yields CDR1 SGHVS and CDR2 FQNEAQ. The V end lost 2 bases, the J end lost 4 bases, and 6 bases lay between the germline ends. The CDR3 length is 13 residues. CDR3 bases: TGTGCCAGCAGCTTATTTCAGTACAATGAGCAGTTCTTC. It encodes CASSLFQYNEQFF.

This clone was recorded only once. CDR3 bases: TGTGCCAGCAGCTCCGGACAGTCTTTATACAATGAGCAGTTCTTC. This sequence encodes CASSSGQSLYNEQFF. The V call is TRBV7-2, the J call TRBJ2-1; D is perhaps TRBD1 (6 bases). Trimming shortened V by 4 bases and J by 4 bases, and 14 bases separated the two germline ends. This CDR3 contains 15 residues. The V gene's germline CDR1 is SGHTA and CDR2 FQGNSA.

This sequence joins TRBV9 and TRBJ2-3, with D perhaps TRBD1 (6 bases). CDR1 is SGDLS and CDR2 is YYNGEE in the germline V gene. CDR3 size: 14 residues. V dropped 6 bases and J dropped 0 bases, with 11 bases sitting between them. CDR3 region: CASNRGGSTDTQYF. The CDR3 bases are TGTGCCAGCAACCGAGGGGGTAGCACAGATACGCAGTATTTT.

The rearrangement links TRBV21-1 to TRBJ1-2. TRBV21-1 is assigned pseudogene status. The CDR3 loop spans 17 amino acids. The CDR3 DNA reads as TGTGCCAGCAGCAAAGAGTCAAGGAGGGAAGTCGACTATGGCTACACCTTC. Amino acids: CASSKESRREVDYGYTF.

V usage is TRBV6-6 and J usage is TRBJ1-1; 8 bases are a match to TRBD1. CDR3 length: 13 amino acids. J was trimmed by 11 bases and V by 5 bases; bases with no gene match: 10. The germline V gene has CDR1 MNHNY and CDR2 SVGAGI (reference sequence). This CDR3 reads CASSPPDRERAFF. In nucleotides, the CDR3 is TGTGCCAGCAGTCCCCCGGACAGGGAAAGGGCTTTCTTT.

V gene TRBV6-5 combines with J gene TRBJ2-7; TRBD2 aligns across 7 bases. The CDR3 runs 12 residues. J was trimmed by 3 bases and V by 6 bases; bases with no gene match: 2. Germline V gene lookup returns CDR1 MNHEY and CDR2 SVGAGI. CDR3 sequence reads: CASRRGDYEQYF. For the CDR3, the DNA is TGTGCCAGCAGACGGGGGGACTACGAGCAGTACTTC.

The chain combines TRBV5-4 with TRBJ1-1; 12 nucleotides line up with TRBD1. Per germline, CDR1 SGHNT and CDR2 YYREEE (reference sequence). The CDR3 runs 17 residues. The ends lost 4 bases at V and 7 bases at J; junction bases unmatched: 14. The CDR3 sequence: CASSESRTGTGGGEAFF. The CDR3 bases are TGTGCCAGCAGCGAGAGCCGCACCGGGACAGGGGGCGGTGAAGCTTTCTTT.

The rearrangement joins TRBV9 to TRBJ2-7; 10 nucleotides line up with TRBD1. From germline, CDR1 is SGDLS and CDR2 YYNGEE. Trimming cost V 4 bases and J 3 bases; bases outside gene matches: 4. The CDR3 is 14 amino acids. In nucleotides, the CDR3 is TGTGCCAGCAGCCCGAGGACAGGGGGCTACGAGCAGTACTTC. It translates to CASSPRTGGYEQYF.

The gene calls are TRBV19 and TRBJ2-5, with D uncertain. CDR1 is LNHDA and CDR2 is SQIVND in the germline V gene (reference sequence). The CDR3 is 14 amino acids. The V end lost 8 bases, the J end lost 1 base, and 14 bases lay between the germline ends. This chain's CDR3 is CASCPSGSQETQYF. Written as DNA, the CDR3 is TGTGCCAGTTGCCCCTCAGGATCCCAAGAGACCCAGTACTTC.

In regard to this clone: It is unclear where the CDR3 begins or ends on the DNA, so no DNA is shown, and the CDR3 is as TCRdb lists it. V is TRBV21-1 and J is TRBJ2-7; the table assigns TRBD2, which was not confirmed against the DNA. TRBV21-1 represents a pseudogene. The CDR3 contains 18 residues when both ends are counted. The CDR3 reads CASSKEWASGIYSYEQYF.

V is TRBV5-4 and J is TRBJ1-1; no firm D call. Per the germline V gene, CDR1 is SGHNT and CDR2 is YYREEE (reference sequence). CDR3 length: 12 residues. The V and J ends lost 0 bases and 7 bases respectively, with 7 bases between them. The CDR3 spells CASSLGYSEAFF. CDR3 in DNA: TGTGCCAGCAGCTTGGGGTACAGTGAAGCTTTCTTT.

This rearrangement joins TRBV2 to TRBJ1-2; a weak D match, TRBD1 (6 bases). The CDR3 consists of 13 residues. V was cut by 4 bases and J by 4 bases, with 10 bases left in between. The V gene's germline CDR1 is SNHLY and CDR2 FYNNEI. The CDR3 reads CASSGQVGYGYTF. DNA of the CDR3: TGTGCCAGCAGTGGACAGGTGGGCTATGGCTACACCTTC.

DNA for the CDR3: TGTGCCAGCAGCGTAGGTGGGGACAGGGGTGATGAGCAGTTCTTC. Encoded protein: CASSVGGDRGDEQFF. The chain uses TRBV9 and TRBJ2-1, with 10 nucleotides matching TRBD1. The V gene end was trimmed by 0 bases and the J gene end by 8 bases; junction bases not matched to a gene: 5. Germline CDR1 SGDLS, CDR2 YYNGEE. The length of the CDR3 is 15 residues.

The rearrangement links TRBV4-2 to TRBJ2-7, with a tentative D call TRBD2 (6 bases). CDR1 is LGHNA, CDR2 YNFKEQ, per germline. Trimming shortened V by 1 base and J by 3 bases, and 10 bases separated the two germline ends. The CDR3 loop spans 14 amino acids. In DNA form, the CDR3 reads TGTGCCAGCAGCCAAGTCTCGGGGGACTACGAGCAGTACTTC. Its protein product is CASSQVSGDYEQYF.

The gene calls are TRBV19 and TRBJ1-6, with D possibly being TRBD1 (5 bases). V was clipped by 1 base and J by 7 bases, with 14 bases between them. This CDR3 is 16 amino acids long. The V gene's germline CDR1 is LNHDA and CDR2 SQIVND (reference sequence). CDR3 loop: CASSIVWQGQNSPLHF. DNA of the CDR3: TGTGCCAGTAGTATAGTCTGGCAGGGCCAAAATTCACCCCTCCACTTT.

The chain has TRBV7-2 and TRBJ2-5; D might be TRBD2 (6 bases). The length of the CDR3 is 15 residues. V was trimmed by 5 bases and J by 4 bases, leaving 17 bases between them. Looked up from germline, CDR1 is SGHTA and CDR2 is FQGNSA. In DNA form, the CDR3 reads TGTGCCAGCAGCCCGGGAACTAGCATGTCAGAGACCCAGTACTTC. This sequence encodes CASSPGTSMSETQYF.

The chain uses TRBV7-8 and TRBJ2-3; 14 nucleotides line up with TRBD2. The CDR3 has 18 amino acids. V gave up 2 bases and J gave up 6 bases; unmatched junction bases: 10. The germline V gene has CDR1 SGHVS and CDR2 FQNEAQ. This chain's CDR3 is CASSLIGGLAGGGDTQYF. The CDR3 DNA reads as TGTGCCAGCAGCTTAATCGGCGGACTAGCGGGAGGAGGCGATACGCAGTATTTT.

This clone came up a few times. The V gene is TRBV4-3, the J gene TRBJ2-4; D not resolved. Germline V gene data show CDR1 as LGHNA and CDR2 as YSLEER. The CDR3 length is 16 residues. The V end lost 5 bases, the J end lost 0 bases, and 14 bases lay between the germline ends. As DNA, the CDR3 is TGCGCCAGCAGCACCCAGGCCTTCCTAGCCAAAAACATTCAGTACTTC. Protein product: CASSTQAFLAKNIQYF.